Below are 26 T cell receptor beta chains sequenced from a single sample in a study of TIL therapy for anti-PD-1-resistant metastatic lung cancer. The immunoSEQ assay was v3. Profiled with immunoSEQ multiplex PCR; TCRdb holds only in-frame clones, not every one. The sample holds about 8,000 clones; nearly 75% are singletons and the top ten take 7%. The time point here: pre-treatment sample, taken before nivolumab and TIL therapy. Pleural nodules or supraclavicular lymph nodes made up most of the excised metastases sampled. The starting material was tumor tissue, obtained at baseline. These TCRs come from a person between 30 and 80 years old with non-small cell lung cancer.

A few counts support this clone. This chain joins TRBV5-8 and TRBJ1-1, with 8 bases lining up with TRBD1. V gave up 4 bases and J gave up 3 bases; unmatched junction bases: 8. Looked up from germline, CDR1 is SGHTS and CDR2 is YDEGEE. This CDR3 has 15 residues. The CDR3 DNA follows: TGTGCCAGCAGCGGGTGGACAGGGAAGGACACTGAAGCTTTCTTT. It yields the protein CASSGWTGKDTEAFF. Full variable domain (rest looked up from reference TRBV5-8 and TRBJ1-1): EAGVTQSPTHLIKTRGQQATLRCSPISGHTSVYWYQQALGLGLQFLLWYDEGEERNRGNFPPRFSGRQFPNYSSELNVNALELEDSALYLCASSGWTGKDTEAFFGQGTRLTVV.

The chain employs TRBV6-6 and TRBJ2-2, with no clear D. The CDR3 sequence is 13 residues long. CDR1 is MNHNY, CDR2 SVGAGI, per germline (reference sequence). V was trimmed by 2 bases and J by 3 bases, leaving 4 bases between them. CDR3 DNA sequence: TGTGCCAGCAGTTACAGGGACACCGGGGAGCTGTTTTTT. Protein sequence: CASSYRDTGELFF.

This chain joins TRBV4-2 and TRBJ1-5; D uncertain. Trimming cost V 1 base and J 4 bases, with 5 bases left between them. The germline gives CDR1 LGHNA, CDR2 YNFKEQ. The CDR3 runs to 13 residues. The CDR3 DNA is TGTGCCAGCAGCCAAGGGGGAAATCAGCCCCAGCATTTT. It codes for CASSQGGNQPQHF.

This chain joins TRBV5-4 and TRBJ1-2; 8 bases map to TRBD1. Germline trimming cut 4 bases from V and 4 bases from J; bases unmatched to any gene: 12. The germline V gene has CDR1 SGHNT and CDR2 YYREEE (reference sequence). The CDR3 consists of 16 residues. CDR3 in DNA: TGTGCCAGCAGCGTGGGACAGGTTCCCCTCCCCTATGGCTACACCTTC. This sequence encodes CASSVGQVPLPYGYTF.

The rearrangement links TRBV7-9 to TRBJ1-1; D remains ambiguous. This CDR3 spans 12 amino acids. The germline V gene encodes CDR1 SEHNR and CDR2 FQNEAQ (reference sequence). The V gene lost 4 bases and the J gene lost 7 bases, with 10 bases spanning the gap. Here the CDR3 reads CASSSSGFEAFF. In DNA form, the CDR3 reads TGTGCCAGCAGCTCCTCGGGTTTTGAAGCTTTCTTT.

The V call is TRBV18, the J call TRBJ2-5, with a possible D match to TRBD1 (6 bases). The CDR3 loop spans 13 amino acids. The V gene lost 3 bases and the J gene lost 3 bases, with 8 bases spanning the gap. In germline, CDR1 is KGHSH, CDR2 LQKENI. The CDR3 bases are TGTGCCAGCTCACCCGGGACAAAAGAGACCCAGTACTTC. It yields the protein CASSPGTKETQYF.

This clone was seen once. The chain employs TRBV5-3 and TRBJ1-6; D not certain. TRBV5-3 is assigned to the ORF class and has an uncertain function. Trimming stripped 8 bases from V and 13 bases from J, with 13 bases between. The CDR3 consists of 11 residues. Written as DNA, the CDR3 is TGTGCCAGCAGCCGACTTGGGCCCCTCCACTTT. Translated: CASSRLGPLHF.

By sample share, this clone is medium-sized (0.01 to 0.1%). The chain joins TRBV4-2 to TRBJ1-6; 8 nucleotides agree with TRBD1. The V and J ends lost 5 bases and 10 bases, in that order; junction bases with no gene match: 7. This CDR3 contains 14 residues. Germline V gene lookup returns CDR1 LGHNA and CDR2 YNFKEQ. The CDR3, as DNA: TGTGCCAGCAGCTCGACAGGGGAGGGGTCACCCCTCCACTTT. Its protein is CASSSTGEGSPLHF.

The chain employs TRBV28 and TRBJ1-2, with 8 nucleotides matching TRBD1. Germline V CDR1 and CDR2: MDHEN, SYDVKM. This CDR3 spans 16 amino acids. V lost 6 bases to trimming and J lost 0 bases; unmatched junction nucleotides: 9. For the CDR3, the DNA is TGTGCCAGCAGAGGGACAGGAGGATTAGCTAACTATGGCTACACCTTC. It yields the protein CASRGTGGLANYGYTF.

The V gene is TRBV5-4, the J gene TRBJ1-2; TRBD1 matches at 12 bases. The V and J ends lost 4 bases and 4 bases, in that order; junction bases with no gene match: 5. Germline CDR1 is SGHNT and CDR2 is YYREEE (reference sequence). CDR3 size: 15 residues. The CDR3 coding sequence is TGTGCCAGCAGCCCCGGGACAGGGGGCATCTATGGCTACACCTTC. This codes for CASSPGTGGIYGYTF.

This clone came up once. This chain connects TRBV6-1 to TRBJ1-1; no definite D call. This CDR3 is built from 14 residues. Trimming cost V 2 bases and J 2 bases, with 9 bases left between them. Germline V gene sequence: CDR1 MNHNS, CDR2 SASEGT. The CDR3 DNA is TGTGCCAGCAGTGAAATTGGGTTCAACACTGAAGCTTTCTTT. Its translation: CASSEIGFNTEAFF.

This chain links TRBV7-6 with TRBJ2-2; 9 positions match TRBD1. The CDR3 extends over 15 amino acids. Germline V gene data show CDR1 as SGHVS and CDR2 as FNYEAQ. V was pared by 5 bases and J by 6 bases, with 7 bases of the junction left unmatched. CDR3 DNA: TGTGCCAGCAGCCCCGGGACAGGGTTGGCCGGGGAGCTGTTTTTT. It is translated as CASSPGTGLAGELFF.

V is TRBV29-1 and J is TRBJ2-2; TRBD1 is a possible D gene (5 bases). Germline V gives CDR1 SQVTM, CDR2 ANQGSEA. CDR3 length: 14 amino acids. V was cut by 3 bases and J by 2 bases, with 10 bases left in between. The CDR3 bases are TGCAGCGTTGATGGGGCGAGCAACACCGGGGAGCTGTTTTTT. Encoded protein: CSVDGASNTGELFF.

This sequence joins TRBV9 and TRBJ2-2, with 8 bases fitting TRBD2. The germline CDR1 and CDR2 sequences are SGDLS and YYNGEE. The length of the CDR3 is 16 residues. The junction had 5 bases not matched to a gene; V was cut back by 0 bases and J by 4 bases. The DNA for the CDR3 is TGTGCCAGCAGCGTAGTCAGCGGGAGTCCCACCGGGGAGCTGTTTTTT. This codes for CASSVVSGSPTGELFF.

This clone turned up a few times. The chain uses TRBV14 and TRBJ2-7, with 11 bases fitting TRBD2. The V gene end was trimmed by 3 bases and the J gene end by 4 bases; junction bases not matched to a gene: 8. The CDR3 length is 16 residues. Germline V gives CDR1 SGHDN, CDR2 FVKESK. This chain's CDR3 is CASSQGTSGGVYEQYF. The CDR3 DNA sequence: TGTGCCAGCAGCCAGGGAACTAGCGGGGGCGTGTACGAGCAGTACTTC.

This chain uses TRBV10-2 with TRBJ2-1; 7 bases align to TRBD2. Germline V gene sequence: CDR1 WSHSY, CDR2 SAAADI. The V and J ends lost 5 bases and 0 bases, in that order; junction bases with no gene match: 1. The CDR3 has 14 amino acids. The DNA for the CDR3 is TGCGCCAGCAGTAGCGGGAACTCCTACAATGAGCAGTTCTTC. It is translated as CASSSGNSYNEQFF.

The chain's CDR3 is CASSQEVIDEQYF. CDR3 DNA sequence: TGTGCCAGCAGCCAAGAAGTGATCGACGAGCAGTACTTC. This chain links TRBV4-2 with TRBJ2-7; D remains ambiguous. The ends were cut back, 0 bases at V and 5 bases at J, with 8 bases in the middle. This CDR3 is built from 13 residues. Germline V gene lookup returns CDR1 LGHNA and CDR2 YNFKEQ.

The chain couples TRBV11-2 to TRBJ2-1; TRBD1 is a possible D gene (6 bases). Germline V lookup: CDR1 SGHAT, CDR2 FQNNGV. The CDR3 is 17 residues long. Trimming removed 1 base from V and 3 bases from J, with 16 bases in between. The CDR3 sequence: CASSLADSGANYNEQFF. CDR3 in DNA: TGTGCCAGCAGCTTAGCCGACTCAGGGGCCAACTACAATGAGCAGTTCTTC.

J is TRBJ1-2 and V is TRBV27; TRBD1 agrees at 9 bases. V lost 6 bases, J lost 0 bases, and 8 bases stayed unmatched. Germline CDR1 reads MNHEY; CDR2 reads SMNVEV (reference sequence). CDR3 length equals 16 residues. The CDR3 DNA follows: TGTGCCAGCAGGCAACAGGGGGCCCCAGCTAACTATGGCTACACCTTC. Amino acids: CASRQQGAPANYGYTF.

V and J are TRBV28 and TRBJ2-3, with D perhaps matching TRBD2 (5 bases). The CDR3 loop spans 15 amino acids. The germline V gene has CDR1 MDHEN and CDR2 SYDVKM. V was cut by 5 bases and J by 2 bases, with 14 bases left in between. Here the CDR3 reads CASSPPSRHTDTQYF. The CDR3 region has the DNA TGTGCCAGCAGTCCGCCTAGCAGACACACAGATACGCAGTATTTT.

V is TRBV6-1 and J is TRBJ2-7; TRBD1 matches at 8 bases. This CDR3 comprises 14 residues. Unmatched junction bases numbered 4, after V lost 4 bases and J lost 2 bases. Germline V CDR1 and CDR2: MNHNS, SASEGT. The CDR3 region has the DNA TGTGCCAGCAGTGTACACAGGGGGACCTACGAGCAGTACTTC. Its protein product is CASSVHRGTYEQYF.

The chain couples TRBV6-5 to TRBJ2-3; unclear D gene. The CDR3 has 14 residues. CDR1 and CDR2 (germline): MNHEY, SVGAGI. The germline V and J ends were trimmed by 6 bases and 5 bases, with 15 bases remaining between them. The CDR3 loop is CASSHSALGDTQYF. CDR3 bases: TGTGCCAGCAGCCACTCAGCCCTGGGAGATACGCAGTATTTT.

This sequence joins TRBV7-3 and TRBJ2-1; 11 bases map to TRBD2. The ends lost 5 bases at V and 0 bases at J; junction bases unmatched: 9. The germline gives CDR1 SGHTA, CDR2 FQGTGA. The CDR3 loop spans 18 amino acids. In DNA, the CDR3 is TGTGCCAGCAGCCCGCTAGCGGGGGGAGGGGGCTCCTACAATGAGCAGTTCTTC. Its protein is CASSPLAGGGGSYNEQFF.

The CDR3, as DNA: TGCGCCAGCAGCTCCGGACAGGCCTTTCTCTCGGGAGAGCAGTTCTTC. As protein: CASSSGQAFLSGEQFF. The chain has TRBV5-1 and TRBJ2-1, with 7 bases identical to TRBD1. Unmatched junction bases numbered 16, after V lost 3 bases and J lost 10 bases. This CDR3 spans 16 amino acids. Germline V gives CDR1 SGHRS, CDR2 YFSETQ.

On this clone itself: At one boundary the junction diverges from the germline segment, which might be a read error. This chain uses TRBV7-7 with TRBJ2-1, with 8 bases lining up with TRBD2. The CDR3 has 14 residues. The germline CDR1 and CDR2 sequences are SSHAT and FNYEAQ (reference sequence). CDR3 sequence reads: CASSPVGGDNEQFF. The DNA for the CDR3 is TGTGCTAGCAGCCCCGTCGGGGGGGACAATGAGCAGTTCTTC.

Only one count was recorded for this clone. The chain recombines TRBV5-4 with TRBJ2-1, with D hard to call. Between the trimmed V and J ends, which lost 1 base and 4 bases, there was a span of 6 bases. This CDR3 spans 13 amino acids. The V gene's germline CDR1 is SGHNT and CDR2 YYREEE (reference sequence). The CDR3 spells CASSLSYYNEQFF. The CDR3 DNA reads as TGTGCCAGCAGCTTGTCCTATTACAATGAGCAGTTCTTC.